Given below is one TCR beta chain in context. The sample belongs to a study of glioma-infiltrating T cells after dendritic cell vaccination. Per germline, CDR1 SGHRS and CDR2 YFSETQ. The CDR3 sequence is 14 residues long. The ends lost 4 bases at V and 1 base at J; junction bases unmatched: 3. Measured with immunoSEQ multiplex PCR; TCRdb has only the in-frame clones, and not every one. The data hold approximately 82,000 clones, with approximately 90% observed a single time. Only patients with spare fresh-frozen tumor and over two years of follow-up were included. This receptor was obtained from a human donor with glioblastoma. The chain carries TRBV5-1 and TRBJ2-7; 9 nucleotides match TRBD1. Here the sequenced sample was blood, taken before dendritic cell vaccination. In DNA form, the CDR3 reads TGCGCCAGCAGCACCGGGACAGGGTCCTACGAGCAGTACTTC. It codes for CASSTGTGSYEQYF.